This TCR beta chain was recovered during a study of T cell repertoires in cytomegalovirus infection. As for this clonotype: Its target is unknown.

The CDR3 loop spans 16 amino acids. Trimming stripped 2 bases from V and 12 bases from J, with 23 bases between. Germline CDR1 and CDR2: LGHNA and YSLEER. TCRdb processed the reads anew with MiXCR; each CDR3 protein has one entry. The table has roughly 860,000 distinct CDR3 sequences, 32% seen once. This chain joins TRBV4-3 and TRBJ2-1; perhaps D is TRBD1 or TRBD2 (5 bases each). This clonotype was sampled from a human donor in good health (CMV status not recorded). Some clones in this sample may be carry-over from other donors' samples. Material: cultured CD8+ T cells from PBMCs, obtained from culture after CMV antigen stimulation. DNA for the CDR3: TGCGCCAGCAGCCAACCCCCAGCAGGGACCTCGGCTGGGCAGTTCTTC. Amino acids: CASSQPPAGTSAGQFF.